The next 20 T cell receptor beta chains were all read from a single sample in a study of T-cell reconstitution after alpha-beta-depleted transplantation in children. Unique molecular identifiers were incorporated into the prepared TCRbeta library. MiXCR, run by TCRdb on the PCR reads, gives a single entry per CDR3 protein. This sample yields over 550,000 distinct CDR3 sequences, of which about 10% are seen a single time; roughly 4% belongs to the top ten. This specimen was PBMCs from the stem cell graft donor, taken from the stem cell graft. The receptors come from a human donor who donated a stem cell graft to a child with acute myeloid leukemia.

V gene TRBV12-3 or TRBV12-4 combines with J gene TRBJ2-5; D is possibly TRBD1 (5 bases). The CDR3 is made up of 14 amino acids. Deletions cut 2 bases from V and 2 bases from J, with 9 bases between. CDR3 residues: CASSLQGDQETQYF. The CDR3 DNA is TGTGCCAGCAGTTTACAGGGCGATCAAGAGACCCAGTACTTC.

This clonotype was counted only a few times. V and J are TRBV10-3 and TRBJ2-3; no clear D. V lost 0 bases, J lost 9 bases, and 4 bases lay in between. Germline assignment: CDR1 ENHRY and CDR2 SYGVKD. CDR3 length: 11 amino acids. CDR3 bases: TGTGCCATCAGTGAGTCAGGGACGCAGTATTTT. Translation gives CAISESGTQYF.

V gene TRBV20-1 combines with J gene TRBJ1-2; a weak D match, TRBD1 (6 bases). Germline V gene lookup returns CDR1 DFQATT and CDR2 SNEGSKA (reference sequence). This CDR3 is 15 amino acids long. The germline V and J ends were trimmed by 6 bases and 4 bases, with 21 bases remaining between them. The DNA of the CDR3 is TGCAGTGCCCAGATTCCAGGGGCGCGGAGCTATGGCTACACCTTC. Translation gives CSAQIPGARSYGYTF.

The table lists this clonotype with many counts. The chain carries TRBV15 and TRBJ1-5, with a tentative D call TRBD1 (6 bases). Germline CDR1 is LNHNV and CDR2 is YYDKDF (reference sequence). This CDR3 spans 16 amino acids. With 9 bases removed from V and 4 bases from J, the gap between germline ends came to 22 bases. This CDR3 reads CATSPGGLIWNQPQHF. For the CDR3, the DNA is TGTGCCACTAGTCCTGGGGGCTTAATATGGAATCAGCCCCAGCATTTT.

This clonotype was detected only a few times. V gene TRBV6-5 combines with J gene TRBJ2-7, with D possibly being TRBD1 (5 bases). There are 12 residues in the CDR3. Germline CDR1 MNHEY, CDR2 SVGAGI. Trimming cost V 8 bases and J 6 bases, with 14 bases left between them. The DNA of the CDR3 is TGTGCCAGCCCCGAATTTAGGGGCGAGCAGTACTTC. As protein: CASPEFRGEQYF.

The sample holds a few counts of this clonotype. The V gene is TRBV20-1, the J gene TRBJ1-5, with 9 bases fitting TRBD1. The CDR3 totals 17 residues. Germline trimming cut 5 bases from V and 3 bases from J; bases unmatched to any gene: 14. CDR1 DFQATT and CDR2 SNEGSKA come from the germline V gene (reference sequence). The CDR3 region has the DNA TGCAGTGCTGGTGGCCCGATACAGGGGGCATACAATCAGCCCCAGCATTTT. This codes for CSAGGPIQGAYNQPQHF.

This clonotype has ten or more counts. The J gene is TRBJ2-7, the V gene TRBV12-3 or TRBV12-4; perhaps TRBD2 as D (5 bases). The CDR3 is made up of 15 amino acids. V was clipped by 6 bases and J by 0 bases, with 15 bases between them. The CDR3 DNA sequence: TGTGCCAGCAGACCCTCCAGCGGAAGCTCCTACGAGCAGTACTTC. Its protein product is CASRPSSGSSYEQYF.

The chain carries TRBV11-1 and TRBJ1-5; 7 nucleotides agree with TRBD1. CDR1 is SGHAT, CDR2 FQDESV, per germline (reference sequence). Trimming cost V 3 bases and J 0 bases; bases outside gene matches: 11. The CDR3 extends over 18 amino acids. The CDR3 is CASSFSTGAGHSNQPQHF. As DNA, the CDR3 is TGTGCCAGCAGCTTCAGTACAGGGGCCGGGCATAGCAATCAGCCCCAGCATTTT.

The gene calls are TRBV5-5 and TRBJ1-1; D not resolved. Trimming cost V 3 bases and J 1 base, with 10 bases left between them. Germline assignment: CDR1 SGHKS and CDR2 YYEKEE (reference sequence). The CDR3 has 14 amino acids. This CDR3 is CASSSDTRNTEAFF. For the CDR3, the DNA is TGTGCCAGCAGCTCCGACACCCGGAACACTGAAGCTTTCTTT. Supplemented by reference TRBV5-5 and TRBJ1-1, the full variable domain reads DAGVTQSPTHLIKTRGQQVTLRCSPISGHKSVSWYQQVLGQGPQFIFQYYEKEERGRGNFPDRFSARQFPNYSSELNVNALLLGDSALYLCASSSDTRNTEAFFGQGTRLTVV.

The rearrangement uses TRBV6-2 or TRBV6-3 and TRBJ1-6; D possibly corresponds to TRBD1 (5 bases). Germline loops: CDR1 MNHEY, CDR2 SVGEGT. CDR3 length: 14 amino acids. V was pared by 2 bases and J by 6 bases, with 8 bases between. The CDR3 is CASSYRGGNSPLHF. DNA for the CDR3: TGTGCCAGCAGTTACAGGGGAGGTAATTCACCCCTCCACTTT.

J is TRBJ2-3 and V is TRBV7-8; D gene unclear. The V and J ends lost 5 bases and 3 bases respectively, with 15 bases between them. Germline V lookup: CDR1 SGHVS, CDR2 FQNEAQ. This CDR3 comprises 15 residues. CDR3 sequence: CASSLNKVETDTQYF. In DNA, the CDR3 is TGTGCCAGCAGCCTCAACAAGGTAGAAACAGATACGCAGTATTTT. Supplemented by reference TRBV7-8 and TRBJ2-3, the full variable domain reads GAGVSQSPRYKVAKRGQDVALRCDPISGHVSLFWYQQALGQGPEFLTYFQNEAQLDKSGLPSDRFFAERPEGSVSTLKIQRTQQEDSAVYLCASSLNKVETDTQYFGPGTRLTVL.

At least ten counts were recorded for this clonotype. The J gene is TRBJ2-3, the V gene TRBV5-6, with 7 positions matching TRBD1. This CDR3 is built from 12 residues. Germline values: CDR1 SGHDT, CDR2 YYEEEE. With 5 bases clipped from V and 4 bases from J, the junction kept 1 base outside the gene matches. CDR3: CASRTGADTQYF. CDR3 DNA sequence: TGTGCCAGCAGAACAGGGGCAGATACGCAGTATTTT. The entire variable domain, with the rest obtained from reference TRBV5-6 and TRBJ2-3, is as follows: DAGVTQSPTHLIKTRGQQVTLRCSPKSGHDTVSWYQQALGQGPQFIFQYYEEEERQRGNFPDRFSGHQFPNYSSELNVNALLLGDSALYLCASRTGADTQYFGPGTRLTVL.

V is TRBV5-1 and J is TRBJ1-5, with 8 bases fitting TRBD1. Losses at the gene ends were 4 bases for V and 10 bases for J; bases not matched to a gene: 10. CDR1 is SGHRS and CDR2 is YFSETQ in the germline V gene. This CDR3 is 14 amino acids long. DNA for the CDR3: TGCGCCAGCAGCCGCTTACAGGGGGAGGAACCCCAGCATTTT. It encodes CASSRLQGEEPQHF.

This clonotype was seen a handful of times. The chain uses TRBV2 and TRBJ1-6; weak D call: TRBD1 (5 bases). V was trimmed by 6 bases and J by 4 bases, leaving 13 bases between them. Germline V gene lookup returns CDR1 SNHLY and CDR2 FYNNEI. This CDR3 is 15 amino acids long. The CDR3, as DNA: TGTGCCAGCAGATCAAGGGGCGATTATAATTCACCCCTCCACTTT. It is translated as CASRSRGDYNSPLHF. Together with reference TRBV2 and TRBJ1-6, the CDR3 gives the full variable domain: EPEVTQTPSHQVTQMGQEVILRCVPISNHLYFYWYRQILGQKVEFLVSFYNNEISEKSEIFDDQFSVERPDGSNFTLKIRSTKLEDSAMYFCASRSRGDYNSPLHFGNGTRLTVT.

This clonotype has just a few counts. The rearrangement joins TRBV7-9 to TRBJ2-4; 8 bases match TRBD2. Germline assignment: CDR1 SEHNR and CDR2 FQNEAQ (reference sequence). CDR3 length: 12 residues. With V trimmed by 5 bases and J by 12 bases, 6 bases remained unmatched. CDR3 bases: TGTGCCAGCAGCAAGACAGCGGGGGCTCAGTACTTC. Its translation: CASSKTAGAQYF.

This clonotype has a count of ten or more. This sequence joins TRBV5-1 and TRBJ2-3, with D possibly being TRBD1 or TRBD2 (5 bases each). Trimming took 4 bases from V and 3 from J, leaving 15 bases between them. The CDR3 length is 15 residues. From germline, CDR1 is SGHRS and CDR2 YFSETQ. The CDR3 reads CASSSGGRATDTQYF. Here the CDR3 DNA reads TGCGCCAGCAGCAGTGGGGGACGGGCGACAGATACGCAGTATTTT.

This chain connects TRBV20-1 to TRBJ2-4; 9 bases agree with TRBD2. V was clipped by 0 bases and J by 12 bases; unmatched bases: 15. Germline-derived CDR1 and CDR2 are DFQATT and SNEGSKA (reference sequence). The CDR3 totals 16 residues. The CDR3 spells CSARDRGGRASGSQYF. Written as DNA, the CDR3 is TGCAGTGCTAGAGATCGGGGCGGGAGGGCTTCAGGAAGTCAGTACTTC.

This clonotype has a handful of counts. The chain is built from TRBV25-1 and TRBJ2-7; D unclear. The length of the CDR3 is 14 residues. The germline V and J ends were trimmed by 5 bases and 6 bases, with 17 bases remaining between them. The germline V gene has CDR1 MGHDK and CDR2 SYGVNS. The CDR3 coding sequence is TGTGCCAGCAGTCCTCTTCCCCCTCTTGGCGAGCAGTACTTC. Amino acid sequence: CASSPLPPLGEQYF.

The sample holds a few counts of this clonotype. This chain connects TRBV19 to TRBJ2-2, with 10 bases that match TRBD1. Trimming at V came to 4 bases and at J to 7 bases, leaving 3 bases not matched to a gene. The length of the CDR3 is 14 residues. CDR1 is LNHDA, CDR2 SQIVND, per germline (reference sequence). CDR3 sequence: CASSRTGGNGELFF. The CDR3 DNA is TGTGCCAGTAGTAGGACAGGGGGGAACGGGGAGCTGTTTTTT.

The chain couples TRBV19 to TRBJ2-2; D is possibly TRBD1 (6 bases). Trimming pared 4 bases from V and 3 bases from J, leaving 15 bases between. CDR3 length: 16 amino acids. Germline lookup yields CDR1 LNHDA and CDR2 SQIVND (reference sequence). DNA of the CDR3: TGTGCCAGTAGTACCGCAAGGGGGACGGACACCGGGGAGCTGTTTTTT. Its translation is CASSTARGTDTGELFF.